These 30 T cell receptor beta chains originate from one sample sequenced in a study of cytomegalovirus exposure and HLA in healthy donors. Primers included in the PCR were 60 Vbeta and 13 Jbeta primers. Some clones are missing from TCRdb's copy, which holds only in-frame ones; the method was immunoSEQ multiplex PCR. The sample table includes about 140,000 clones. The specimen was PBMCs. Every receptor here comes from a male donor in good health and CMV-seronegative.

This chain connects TRBV28 to TRBJ1-6, with 8 nucleotides matching TRBD1. V gave up 2 bases and J gave up 17 bases; unmatched junction bases: 11. There are 14 residues in the CDR3. Germline V CDR1 and CDR2: MDHEN, SYDVKM. CDR3 in amino acids: CASSLPPGQGPIHF. CDR3 bases: TGTGCCAGCAGTTTACCTCCTGGACAGGGACCGATCCACTTT. The variable domain in full, completed from reference TRBV28 and TRBJ1-6, reads DVKVTQSSRYLVKRTGEKVFLECVQDMDHENMFWYRQDPGLGLRLIYFSYDVKMKEKGDIPEGYSVSREKKERFSLILESASTNQTSMYLCASSLPPGQGPIHFGNGTRLTVT.

J is TRBJ1-6 and V is TRBV5-1; perhaps TRBD1 as D (5 bases). Germline CDR1 and CDR2: SGHRS and YFSETQ. The CDR3 is 14 residues long. V was clipped by 3 bases and J by 12 bases, with 16 bases between them. CDR3 bases: TGCGCCAGCAGCTCTGATATCTCGGGGGGACCCCTCCACTTT. Its translation: CASSSDISGGPLHF.

The V and J genes are TRBV18 and TRBJ1-5; 9 bases fit TRBD1. CDR3 length equals 18 residues. J gave up 0 bases and V 4 bases, and 10 bases lay outside the gene matches. CDR1 is KGHSH and CDR2 is LQKENI in the germline V gene. For the CDR3, the DNA is TGTGCCAGCTCACGCCTACGGACAGGGGTTAATAGCAATCAGCCCCAGCATTTT. Its translation: CASSRLRTGVNSNQPQHF.

The chain combines TRBV6-1 with TRBJ2-7; D possibly corresponds to TRBD2 (6 bases). The CDR3 totals 14 residues. CDR1 and CDR2 (germline): MNHNS, SASEGT. V was cut by 6 bases and J by 5 bases, with 17 bases left in between. The CDR3 nucleotides are TGTGCCAGCAGAATCGGAGGGAATAACGACGAGCAGTACTTC. Translated, it gives CASRIGGNNDEQYF.

This sequence joins TRBV5-1 and TRBJ2-5; D ambiguous. The J call is uncertain, as TRBJ2-7 better fits the DNA end. The germline V gene has CDR1 SGHRS and CDR2 YFSETQ. This CDR3 comprises 11 residues. CDR3 in amino acids: CASSLGYEQYF. The DNA of the CDR3 is TGCGCCAGCAGCTTGGGCTACGAGCAGTACTTC.

The CDR3 here is CASSVGTGGGEKLFF. The CDR3 DNA reads TGTGCCAGCAGCGTAGGAACAGGGGGTGGTGAAAAACTGTTTTTT. The rearrangement uses TRBV9 and TRBJ1-4; TRBD1 matches 8 bases. With 0 bases clipped from V and 7 bases from J, the junction kept 5 bases outside the gene matches. The CDR3 length is 15 residues. Germline V gene sequence: CDR1 SGDLS, CDR2 YYNGEE. The full variable domain, in which reference TRBV9 and TRBJ1-4 provide the parts outside the CDR3, is DSGVTQTPKHLITATGQRVTLRCSPRSGDLSVYWYQQSLDQGLQFLIQYYNGEERAKGNILERFSAQQFPDLHSELNLSSLELGDSALYFCASSVGTGGGEKLFFGSGTQLSVL.

CDR3 nucleotide sequence: TGTGCCAGCAGTTCAAGCGGAACCCACGCCTACGAGCAGTACTTC. Its protein is CASSSSGTHAYEQYF. The chain uses TRBV5-4 and TRBJ2-7, with a tentative D call TRBD2 (5 bases). Trimming removed 5 bases at V and 2 bases at J, with 17 bases between. Germline lookup yields CDR1 SGHNT and CDR2 YYREEE (reference sequence). The CDR3 is made up of 15 amino acids.

This chain connects TRBV9 to TRBJ2-5; tentatively, D is TRBD2 (5 bases). This CDR3 spans 15 amino acids. V was trimmed by 3 bases and J by 2 bases, leaving 14 bases between them. Germline V gene sequence: CDR1 SGDLS, CDR2 YYNGEE. The CDR3, as DNA: TGTGCCAGCAGCGGCAGGCAAACGGGGCAAGAGACCCAGTACTTC. Protein sequence: CASSGRQTGQETQYF.

The chain carries TRBV25-1 and TRBJ2-3, with 9 bases aligning to TRBD2. Looked up from germline, CDR1 is MGHDK and CDR2 is SYGVNS. The CDR3 runs 12 residues. CDR3 loop: CASSGKTDTQYF. CDR3 nucleotide sequence: TGTGCTTCTAGCGGGAAAACAGATACGCAGTATTTT.

The V and J genes are TRBV6-4 and TRBJ1-1, with TRBD1 matching over 9 bases. Germline V gene lookup returns CDR1 MRHNA and CDR2 SNTAGT. This CDR3 has 14 amino acids. With 6 bases clipped from V and 6 bases from J, the junction kept 8 bases outside the gene matches. The DNA of the CDR3 is TGTGCCAGCAGGAAGGGACAGGGCTCGGCTGAAGCTTTCTTT. This translates into CASRKGQGSAEAFF.

The rearrangement joins TRBV4-3 to TRBJ2-5; TRBD1 might be the D (6 bases). V was cut by 3 bases and J by 4 bases, with 12 bases left in between. Germline CDR1 reads LGHNA; CDR2 reads YSLEER. The CDR3 is made up of 14 amino acids. The CDR3 sequence: CASSQADSGETQYF. CDR3 in DNA: TGCGCCAGCAGCCAGGCGGACAGTGGAGAGACCCAGTACTTC.

J is TRBJ2-1 and V is TRBV29-1, with 7 bases aligning to TRBD1. V lost 2 bases to trimming and J lost 4 bases; unmatched junction nucleotides: 11. The CDR3 length is 16 residues. The germline CDR1 and CDR2 sequences are SQVTM and ANQGSEA. The CDR3 protein is CSVESPFGTDYNEQFF. The CDR3 DNA reads as TGCAGCGTTGAATCCCCTTTCGGGACAGATTACAATGAGCAGTTCTTC.

A note on this clone: The germline gene is not matched at one end of the junction; a read error may be the cause. The chain combines TRBV13 with TRBJ2-1; 9 bases map to TRBD1. CDR1 is PRHDT and CDR2 is FYEKMQ in the germline V gene (reference sequence). The CDR3 is 16 amino acids. The CDR3 sequence is CASSLDPGQGVNEQFF. The CDR3 DNA follows: TGTGCCAGCAGTTTAGACCCGGGACAGGGTGTCAATGAGCAGTTCTTC.

The gene calls are TRBV5-1 and TRBJ2-1; a weak D match, TRBD1 (6 bases). In germline, CDR1 is SGHRS, CDR2 YFSETQ. The CDR3 runs 13 residues. V gave up 0 bases and J gave up 5 bases, with 6 bases separating them. The CDR3 spells CASSLGTDNEQFF. CDR3 bases: TGCGCCAGCAGCTTGGGGACAGACAATGAGCAGTTCTTC.

The J gene is TRBJ2-1, the V gene TRBV5-1; 7 bases are shared with TRBD2. With 2 bases clipped from V and 7 bases from J, the junction kept 9 bases outside the gene matches. Germline V gene data show CDR1 as SGHRS and CDR2 as YFSETQ. The CDR3 length is 15 residues. Written as DNA, the CDR3 is TGCGCCAGCAGCTTACTAGCGCAAAGTGGGAATGAGCAGTTCTTC. Protein: CASSLLAQSGNEQFF.

The chain recombines TRBV6-5 with TRBJ1-2; possibly TRBD1 for D (5 bases). This CDR3 has 14 amino acids. Trimming removed 5 bases from V and 4 bases from J, with 14 bases in between. The germline CDR1 and CDR2 sequences are MNHEY and SVGAGI. This CDR3 is CASSARDGGYGYTF. The CDR3 DNA sequence: TGTGCCAGCAGTGCCAGGGACGGGGGCTATGGCTACACCTTC.

The rearrangement joins TRBV5-6 to TRBJ1-2; 7 bases line up with TRBD1. The V gene's germline CDR1 is SGHDT and CDR2 YYEEEE. This CDR3 has 12 residues. Unmatched junction bases numbered 2, after V lost 4 bases and J lost 5 bases. The CDR3 here is CASSPGQYGYTF. The CDR3 DNA is TGTGCCAGCAGCCCGGGACAGTATGGCTACACCTTC.

V is TRBV9 and J is TRBJ2-3, with 8 bases lining up with TRBD2. CDR1 and CDR2 (germline): SGDLS, YYNGEE. The V segment lost 0 bases and the J segment 4 bases; nucleotides outside the gene matches: 4. The CDR3 is made up of 15 amino acids. The CDR3 reads CASSVVGGAADTQYF. The CDR3, as DNA: TGTGCCAGCAGCGTAGTCGGGGGGGCCGCAGATACGCAGTATTTT.

The chain recombines TRBV19 with TRBJ2-7; weak D call: TRBD2 (6 bases). This CDR3 has 16 residues. Germline V gene data show CDR1 as LNHDA and CDR2 as SQIVND (reference sequence). Trimming took off 4 bases at V and 6 bases at J, with 22 bases between the two ends. CDR3 nucleotides: TGTGCCAGTAGTACGCTCCCGGGACTGACTCCAAGCGAGCAGTACTTC. This codes for CASSTLPGLTPSEQYF. Using reference TRBV19 and TRBJ2-7 for the parts outside the CDR3, the full variable domain is DGGITQSPKYLFRKEGQNVTLSCEQNLNHDAMYWYRQDPGQGLRLIYYSQIVNDFQKGDIAEGYSVSREKKESFPLTVTSAQKNPTAFYLCASSTLPGLTPSEQYFGPGTRLTVT.

CDR3 loop: CASSSRQGVSYNEQFF. The CDR3 region has the DNA TGTGCCAGCAGTTCCAGACAGGGTGTATCCTACAATGAGCAGTTCTTC. V gene TRBV7-9 combines with J gene TRBJ2-1; 7 bases align to TRBD1. There are 16 residues in the CDR3. Germline V lookup: CDR1 SEHNR, CDR2 FQNEAQ (reference sequence). The J segment lost 1 base and the V segment lost 6 bases, leaving 9 bases of the junction unmatched. The variable domain in full, with the rest retrieved from reference TRBV7-9 and TRBJ2-1, is DTGVSQNPRHKITKRGQNVTFRCDPISEHNRLYWYRQTLGQGPEFLTYFQNEAQLEKSRLLSDRFSAERPKGSFSTLEIQRTEQGDSAMYLCASSSRQGVSYNEQFFGPGTRLTVL.

The V and J genes are TRBV7-3 and TRBJ1-1; the D is unclear. Between the trimmed V and J ends, which lost 2 bases and 1 base, there was a span of 14 bases. Germline CDR1 reads SGHTA; CDR2 reads FQGTGA. The CDR3 runs 16 residues. CDR3 nucleotides: TGTGCCAGCAGCTTAGTCCCCGCAGAATCGAACACTGAAGCTTTCTTT. Translated, it gives CASSLVPAESNTEAFF.

The V and J genes are TRBV7-6 and TRBJ2-7, with TRBD2 matching 12 bases. Germline values: CDR1 SGHVS, CDR2 FNYEAQ. This CDR3 contains 15 residues. With 1 base clipped from V and 3 bases from J, the junction kept 1 base outside the gene matches. The CDR3 sequence is CASSLGLAGVYEQYF. CDR3 nucleotides: TGTGCCAGCAGCTTAGGACTAGCGGGAGTCTACGAGCAGTACTTC.

The genes are TRBV18 and TRBJ1-5, with D possibly TRBD1 on 6 matching bases. V was shortened by 6 bases and J by 3 bases, with 12 bases between the two germline ends. The CDR3 spans 14 residues. Germline V gene sequence: CDR1 KGHSH, CDR2 LQKENI. CDR3 DNA: TGTGCCAGCTCCCACAGGACAGACAATCAGCCCCAGCATTTT. It encodes CASSHRTDNQPQHF.

V gene TRBV9 combines with J gene TRBJ2-3; D unresolved. Looked up from germline, CDR1 is SGDLS and CDR2 is YYNGEE. V was shortened by 4 bases and J by 6 bases, with 9 bases between the two germline ends. CDR3 size: 12 residues. The CDR3 bases are TGTGCCAGCAGCATGCACTACGATACGCAGTATTTT. It is translated as CASSMHYDTQYF.

This chain joins TRBV5-1 and TRBJ2-2; D possibly corresponds to TRBD2 (6 bases). Germline values: CDR1 SGHRS, CDR2 YFSETQ. This CDR3 contains 15 residues. The V end lost 3 bases, the J end lost 1 base, and 10 bases lay between the germline ends. The CDR3 loop is CASSSGGRNTGELFF. CDR3 DNA: TGCGCCAGCAGCTCCGGGGGACGGAACACCGGGGAGCTGTTTTTT.

The chain links TRBV6-1 to TRBJ2-7, with D hard to call. V was shortened by 3 bases and J by 0 bases, with 12 bases between the two germline ends. Germline lookup yields CDR1 MNHNS and CDR2 SASEGT. This CDR3 region has 15 residues. CDR3 sequence (DNA): TGTGCCAGCAGTGACAACCCTGGAGCCTCCTACGAGCAGTACTTC. This sequence encodes CASSDNPGASYEQYF.

The rearrangement uses TRBV15 and TRBJ2-7; D gene ambiguous. This CDR3 spans 16 amino acids. Germline lookup yields CDR1 LNHNV and CDR2 YYDKDF (reference sequence). V lost 0 bases to trimming and J lost 0 bases, with 12 bases between them. The CDR3 region has the DNA TGTGCCACCAGCAGAGACCCTGAACCTAGCTCCTACGAGCAGTACTTC. It specifies CATSRDPEPSSYEQYF.

The gene calls are TRBV7-9 and TRBJ2-2; 7 nucleotides match TRBD1. The germline V gene has CDR1 SEHNR and CDR2 FQNEAQ (reference sequence). With V trimmed by 2 bases and J by 4 bases, 10 bases remained unmatched. The CDR3 spans 17 residues. The CDR3 sequence: CASSLPLKGAGTGELFF. In DNA form, the CDR3 reads TGTGCCAGCAGCTTACCCCTAAAGGGGGCAGGCACCGGGGAGCTGTTTTTT.

The chain is built from TRBV5-1 and TRBJ1-4; TRBD1 might be the D (5 bases). The CDR3 length is 13 residues. The V gene lost 3 bases and the J gene lost 5 bases, with 8 bases spanning the gap. Germline V gives CDR1 SGHRS, CDR2 YFSETQ. In DNA form, the CDR3 reads TGCGCCAGCAGCTCGACAGTAAATGAAAAACTGTTTTTT. Protein: CASSSTVNEKLFF.

The genes are TRBV4-2 and TRBJ2-3; no clear D gene. There are 12 residues in the CDR3. Germline-derived CDR1 and CDR2 are LGHNA and YNFKEQ. The V and J ends lost 3 bases and 5 bases respectively, with 6 bases between them. In DNA form, the CDR3 reads TGTGCCAGCAGCCACCTGAGAGATACGCAGTATTTT. Translation: CASSHLRDTQYF.